The 3 T cell receptor beta chains given below trace back to one sample, sequenced in a study of blood T cell repertoires in COVID-19. Assay: immunoSEQ multiplex PCR; the TCRdb copy retains only in-frame clones and omits some. The data contain 200,000 to 250,000 clones, approximately 88% of them singletons. Sequencing input: peripheral blood. All receptors derive from a woman aged 30 to 39 with COVID-19, enrolled during active disease.

The chain employs TRBV5-1 and TRBJ2-3, with 10 bases identical to TRBD1. CDR3 size: 15 residues. V lost 3 bases, J lost 4 bases, and 5 bases stayed unmatched. Germline V gene lookup returns CDR1 SGHRS and CDR2 YFSETQ. CDR3: CASSSGQGLADTQYF. The CDR3, as DNA: TGCGCCAGCAGCTCGGGACAGGGGTTAGCAGATACGCAGTATTTT.

V and J are TRBV10-1 and TRBJ2-7, with TRBD1 matching over 8 bases. Germline V CDR1 and CDR2: WNHNN, SYGVQD (reference sequence). The length of the CDR3 is 16 residues. J gave up 2 bases and V 3 bases, and 9 bases lay outside the gene matches. The CDR3 sequence is CASSDPGGAGAYEQYF. The CDR3 bases are TGCGCCAGCAGTGACCCAGGGGGCGCAGGGGCCTACGAGCAGTACTTC.

This clone occurred a few times. The J gene is TRBJ2-7, the V gene TRBV11-2; 9 bases line up with TRBD1. The CDR3 contains 14 residues. V trimming: 4 bases; J trimming: 3 bases; junction bases outside the gene matches: 4. CDR1 SGHAT and CDR2 FQNNGV come from the germline V gene. The CDR3 coding sequence is TGTGCCAGCAGCTGGGGACAGGGCAACTACGAGCAGTACTTC. It yields the protein CASSWGQGNYEQYF.